This entry features one T cell receptor (beta chain) sequence. Its antigen is currently unknown. The record originates from a study of T cells in women clearing cervical HPV infection. Overall study context: HLA type stays a possible confounder, typing being limited.

TCRdb's table, derived via immunoSEQ multiplex PCR, lists solely in-frame clones and lacks some. The listing contains around 35,000 clones. Points from the study as a whole: CIN3+ cases had significantly higher TCR repertoire richness than controls, but evenness did not differ.

The sequenced sample consisted of blood buffy coat. The receptor was isolated from a woman aged 18-69 years with a cervical HPV16 infection that either progressed to CIN3+ or cleared (not recorded which).

The CDR3 sequence: CASSLGQETTYGYTF. The CDR3 DNA, read in part, is TGTGCCAGCAGCTTAGGACAGGAAACAACCTATGGC. The V and J genes are TRBV13 and TRBJ1-2; D is possibly TRBD1 (5 bases). The DNA ends 3 residues before the CDR3 does, and the rest of the CDR3 is filled in from the germline J gene. The V and J ends lost 0 bases and 4 bases respectively, with 12 bases between them. The CDR3 length is 15 residues. Germline CDR1 and CDR2: PRHDT and FYEKMQ (reference sequence). Combining the CDR3 with reference TRBV13 and TRBJ1-2 gives the whole variable domain AAGVIQSPRHLIKEKRETATLKCYPIPRHDTVYWYQQGPGQDPQFLISFYEKMQSDKGSIPDRFSAQQFSDYHSELNMSSLELGDSALYFCASSLGQETTYGYTFGSGTRLTVV.